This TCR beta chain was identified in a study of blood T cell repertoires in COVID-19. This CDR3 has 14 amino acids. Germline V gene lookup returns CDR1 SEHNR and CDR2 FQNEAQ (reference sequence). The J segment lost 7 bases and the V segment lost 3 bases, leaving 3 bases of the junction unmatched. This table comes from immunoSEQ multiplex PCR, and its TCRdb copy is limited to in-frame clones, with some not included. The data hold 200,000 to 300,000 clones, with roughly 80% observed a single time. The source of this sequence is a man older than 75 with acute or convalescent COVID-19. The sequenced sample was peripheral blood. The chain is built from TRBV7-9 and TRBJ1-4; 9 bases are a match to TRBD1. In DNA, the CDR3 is TGTGCCAGCAGCTTGACAGGGGGGAGTGAAAAACTGTTTTTT. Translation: CASSLTGGSEKLFF.